This TCR beta chain is drawn from a study of human T cells and chemical hapten exposure. Within the library, unique molecular identifiers were attached to each individual cDNA molecule. One entry per CDR3 protein, called by TCRdb with MiXCR from the RACE reads. Here the sample spans about 80,000 distinct CDR3 sequences, around a tenth being singletons. Between the trimmed V and J ends, which lost 4 bases and 2 bases, there was a span of 9 bases. CDR3 length equals 12 residues. Germline V CDR1 and CDR2: SQVTM, ANQGSEA. The time point is: patch test 1, 2 weeks after DPC sensitization. Treatment given: therapeutic diphenylcyclopropenone sensitization with weekly scalp DPC. This clonotype was found a few times.

The chain has TRBV29-1 and TRBJ2-7; weak D call: TRBD2 (5 bases). Sequencing used whole blood, obtained in connection with sensitization to the hapten diphenylcyclopropenone (DPC). The origin of this receptor is a woman between 50 and 59 years old with alopecia areata. Some clones in this sample may be carry-over from other donors' samples. CDR3 protein: CSVAPGTYEQYF. The CDR3 nucleotides are TGCAGCGTTGCTCCGGGAACCTACGAGCAGTACTTC.